What follows are 7 T cell receptor beta chains derived from one specimen sequenced in a study of vaccination and CD4 T cells after COVID-19. These TCRs' antigens remain unknown. The assay that was used to sequence DNA from cultured CD4+ T cells was the Oncomine TCR Beta short-read assay. TCRdb analysed the PCR reads with MiXCR anew, one entry per CDR3 protein. Of more than 10,000 distinct CDR3 sequences in the sample, approximately 49% were seen once. Treatment specified: roughly 11-day PBMC culture with coronavirus spike peptide pools or control peptides (ViraFEST assay). The sequencing sample was made of CD4+ T cells from blood, cultured in vitro. These receptors were collected from a human donor who had recovered from COVID-19.

The rearrangement links TRBV2 to TRBJ1-1; no firm D call. Germline lookup yields CDR1 SNHLY and CDR2 FYNNEI. Between the trimmed V and J ends, which lost 5 bases and 7 bases, there was a span of 8 bases. The CDR3 has 11 residues. The CDR3 loop reads CASSLEIEAFF. In nucleotides, the CDR3 is TGTGCCAGCAGTCTGGAAATTGAAGCTTTCTTT.

J is TRBJ2-3 and V is TRBV18; 8 nucleotides agree with TRBD2. Germline assignment: CDR1 KGHSH and CDR2 LQKENI. CDR3 length equals 15 residues. The ends lost 3 bases at V and 4 bases at J; junction bases unmatched: 6. The CDR3 loop is CASSPSGGRADTQYF. DNA of the CDR3: TGTGCCAGCTCACCGTCGGGAGGGCGCGCAGATACGCAGTATTTT.

The V and J genes are TRBV15 and TRBJ2-3; no firm D call. This CDR3 is built from 14 residues. V lost 0 bases to trimming and J lost 2 bases, with 6 bases between them. Germline V gene sequence: CDR1 LNHNV, CDR2 YYDKDF (reference sequence). The CDR3 nucleotides read TGTGCCACCAGCAGAGATCGGCTCACAGATACGCAGTATTTT. Translated, it gives CATSRDRLTDTQYF. The variable domain in full, with the rest retrieved from reference TRBV15 and TRBJ2-3, is DAMVIQNPRYQVTQFGKPVTLSCSQTLNHNVMYWYQQKSSQAPKLLFHYYDKDFNNEADTPDNFQSRRPNTSFCFLDIRSPGLGDTAMYLCATSRDRLTDTQYFGPGTRLTVL.

The genes are TRBV7-2 and TRBJ1-1; D is unresolved. This CDR3 has 14 amino acids. V was pared by 0 bases and J by 4 bases, with 9 bases between. Per germline, CDR1 SGHTA and CDR2 FQGNSA. CDR3 coding DNA: TGTGCCAGCAGCTTAGCAGGGTCGGGCACTGAAGCTTTCTTT. It yields the protein CASSLAGSGTEAFF.

This chain uses TRBV10-3 with TRBJ1-1, with TRBD1 identical over 7 bases. Trimming removed 5 bases from V and 2 bases from J; junction bases left unmatched: 5. This CDR3 region has 14 residues. Germline V lookup: CDR1 ENHRY, CDR2 SYGVKD. CDR3 in amino acids: CAISQGQSNTEAFF. CDR3 coding DNA: TGTGCCATCAGTCAGGGACAGTCAAACACTGAAGCTTTCTTT.

This CDR3 reads CASSEALRGGTYEQYF. As DNA, the CDR3 is TGTGCCAGCAGTGAAGCGCTTCGGGGAGGAACCTACGAGCAGTACTTC. The chain combines TRBV6-1 with TRBJ2-7; tentatively, D is TRBD2 (6 bases). Germline CDR1 is MNHNS and CDR2 is SASEGT. With 0 bases removed from V and 2 bases from J, the gap between germline ends came to 14 bases. CDR3 length: 16 residues.

This clonotype is a singleton in its sample. The chain couples TRBV20-1 to TRBJ2-5, with a tentative D call TRBD2 (7 bases). The CDR3 is made up of 15 amino acids. Germline CDR1 reads DFQATT; CDR2 reads SNEGSKA (reference sequence). The V gene lost 2 bases and the J gene lost 5 bases, with 18 bases spanning the gap. CDR3 region: CSARPGQRGVETQYF. Written as DNA, the CDR3 is TGCAGTGCTAGACCCGGACAGCGGGGCGTGGAGACCCAGTACTTC.